This T cell receptor (beta chain) was identified during a study of cytomegalovirus exposure and HLA in healthy donors. Vbeta (60) and Jbeta (13) primers were used in the PCR. The method was immunoSEQ multiplex PCR; TCRdb's version includes in-frame clones alone and lacks a portion of them. The table records under 150,000 clones, approximately 8.9% of them present only once. From germline, CDR1 is SGHRS and CDR2 YFSETQ. Trimming left V 4 bases short and J 3 bases short, with 25 bases between. There are 18 residues in the CDR3. At sampling all donors were nominally healthy, likely with unrecorded immune exposures.

The source is a woman in her thirties or forties in good health and CMV-seropositive. Sequencing used PBMCs. This sequence joins TRBV5-1 and TRBJ1-1; a weak D match, TRBD1 (5 bases). The CDR3 protein is CASSRSSGAWGLDTEAFF. CDR3 coding DNA: TGCGCCAGCAGCCGATCGTCGGGAGCCTGGGGGTTGGACACTGAAGCTTTCTTT.